Listed below are T cell receptor beta chains from one sample, sequenced in a study of OX40 agonist ivuxolimab in advanced cancers. Assay used: immunoSEQ multiplex PCR; TCRdb lists only in-frame clones, some missing. Found here are more than 15,000 clones, approximately 84% of them singletons; the top ten hold about 25%. Specimen: CD4+ or CD8+ T cells sorted from blood, collected in a trial of the OX40 agonist ivuxolimab. All receptors come from an adult with an advanced solid tumor such as melanoma, head and neck, liver or kidney cancer. Each CDR3 is given with its conserved first and last residue. Fields, in order: V gene, D gene, J gene, clone size, CDR3 protein, CDR3 DNA. The D gene is left open where the match is weak. Size is stated for part of the rows, as once, few or many counts, or as a class when the clone is expanded.

v_gene: TRBV21-1; d_gene: NA; j_gene: TRBJ1-2; abundance: NA; CDR3aa: CASSKVPPLRGYTF; CDR3nt: TGTGCCAGCAGCAAAGTACCCCCACTGCGCGGCTACACCTTC
v_gene: TRBV10-2; d_gene: NA; j_gene: TRBJ2-3; abundance: NA; CDR3aa: CASSGARDQLDTQYF; CDR3nt: TGCGCCAGCAGTGGAGCCAGGGATCAGTTGGATACGCAGTATTTT
v_gene: TRBV5-6; d_gene: NA; j_gene: TRBJ1-1; abundance: NA; CDR3aa: CASSQGNTEAFF; CDR3nt: TGTGCCAGCAGCCAGGGGAACACTGAAGCTTTCTTT
v_gene: TRBV7-8; d_gene: TRBD2; j_gene: TRBJ2-7; abundance: NA; CDR3aa: CASSLVNSGVYEQYF; CDR3nt: TGTGCCAGCAGCTTAGTTAATAGCGGGGTCTACGAGCAGTACTTC
v_gene: TRBV19; d_gene: NA; j_gene: TRBJ1-4; abundance: NA; CDR3aa: CASSMFLEKLFF; CDR3nt: TGTGCCAGTAGTATGTTTTTGGAAAAACTGTTTTTT
v_gene: TRBV5-1; d_gene: TRBD1; j_gene: TRBJ2-1; abundance: NA; CDR3aa: CASTIKKQGAVDEQFF; CDR3nt: TGCGCCAGCACCATAAAGAAACAGGGGGCAGTGGATGAGCAGTTCTTC
v_gene: TRBV19; d_gene: TRBD1; j_gene: TRBJ2-5; abundance: NA; CDR3aa: CATRDSQETQYF; CDR3nt: TGTGCCACCAGGGACAGCCAAGAGACCCAGTACTTC
v_gene: TRBV11-2; d_gene: TRBD1; j_gene: TRBJ1-2; abundance: NA; CDR3aa: CASSPGTGFGGYTF; CDR3nt: TGTGCCAGCAGCCCCGGGACAGGGTTCGGTGGCTACACCTTC
v_gene: TRBV5-1; d_gene: TRBD1; j_gene: TRBJ2-7; abundance: NA; CDR3aa: CASRDRDHYEQYF; CDR3nt: TGCGCCAGCAGAGACAGGGACCACTACGAGCAGTACTTC
v_gene: TRBV19; d_gene: NA; j_gene: TRBJ1-1; abundance: NA; CDR3aa: CASSIARQRVQMNTEAFF; CDR3nt: TGTGCCAGTAGTATAGCTCGGCAGCGGGTACAGATGAACACTGAAGCTTTCTTT
v_gene: TRBV13; d_gene: NA; j_gene: TRBJ1-6; abundance: NA; CDR3aa: CASSLGGVGGNSPLHF; CDR3nt: TGTGCCAGCAGCTTGGGGGGAGTTGGGGGTAATTCACCCCTCCACTTT
v_gene: TRBV7-6; d_gene: NA; j_gene: TRBJ2-3; abundance: NA; CDR3aa: CASSLDDSTDTQYF; CDR3nt: TGTGCCAGCAGCTTAGACGATAGCACAGATACGCAGTATTTT
v_gene: TRBV27; d_gene: NA; j_gene: TRBJ2-7; abundance: NA; CDR3aa: CASSLPGFEQYF; CDR3nt: TGTGCCAGCAGTTTGCCCGGGTTCGAGCAGTACTTC
v_gene: TRBV5-6; d_gene: TRBD2; j_gene: TRBJ2-3; abundance: NA; CDR3aa: CASSFGLADTDTQYF; CDR3nt: TGTGCCAGCAGCTTCGGACTAGCGGACACAGATACGCAGTATTTT
v_gene: TRBV6-6; d_gene: TRBD1; j_gene: TRBJ2-7; abundance: NA; CDR3aa: CASSFTGVEQYF; CDR3nt: TGTGCCAGCAGTTTCACAGGGGTCGAGCAGTACTTC
v_gene: TRBV6-6; d_gene: NA; j_gene: TRBJ2-7; abundance: NA; CDR3aa: CASERDPHEQYF; CDR3nt: TGTGCCAGCGAGAGGGATCCCCACGAGCAGTACTTC
v_gene: TRBV7-8; d_gene: NA; j_gene: TRBJ2-5; abundance: NA; CDR3aa: CASRTQETQYF; CDR3nt: TGTGCCAGCAGGACCCAAGAGACCCAGTACTTC
v_gene: TRBV11-2; d_gene: NA; j_gene: TRBJ1-3; abundance: NA; CDR3aa: CASSLVPGAGNTIYF; CDR3nt: TGTGCCAGCAGCTTAGTACCAGGGGCCGGAAACACCATATATTTT
v_gene: TRBV19; d_gene: NA; j_gene: TRBJ1-1; abundance: NA; CDR3aa: CASSIVRGSTEAFF; CDR3nt: TGTGCCAGTAGTATAGTACGGGGCTCCACTGAAGCTTTCTTT
v_gene: TRBV7-6; d_gene: TRBD2; j_gene: TRBJ2-1; abundance: NA; CDR3aa: CASSLGRGGDEQFF; CDR3nt: TGTGCCAGCAGCTTGGGGCGGGGGGGCGATGAGCAGTTCTTC
v_gene: TRBV5-8; d_gene: NA; j_gene: TRBJ2-6; abundance: once; CDR3aa: CASSFERYGANVLTF; CDR3nt: TGTGCCAGCAGCTTTGAGAGGTACGGGGCCAACGTCCTGACTTTC
v_gene: TRBV11-3; d_gene: NA; j_gene: TRBJ1-2; abundance: NA; CDR3aa: CASSLDPYSYGYTF; CDR3nt: TGTGCCAGCAGCTTAGATCCCTACAGCTATGGCTACACCTTC
v_gene: TRBV19; d_gene: NA; j_gene: TRBJ1-1; abundance: NA; CDR3aa: CASSITLGTEAFF; CDR3nt: TGTGCCAGTAGTATAACACTGGGGACTGAAGCTTTCTTT
v_gene: TRBV28; d_gene: NA; j_gene: TRBJ1-5; abundance: NA; CDR3aa: CASSLVTKFGPQHF; CDR3nt: TGTGCCAGCAGTTTAGTAACGAAATTCGGCCCCCAGCATTTT
v_gene: TRBV4-1; d_gene: NA; j_gene: TRBJ1-6; abundance: NA; CDR3aa: CASSQVEGGSEPLHF; CDR3nt: TGCGCCAGCAGCCAAGTCGAGGGGGGGTCAGAACCCCTCCACTTT
v_gene: TRBV1; d_gene: NA; j_gene: TRBJ2-2; abundance: NA; CDR3aa: CTSSQDLSKRGAPGELFF; CDR3nt: TGCACCAGCAGCCAAGATCTGTCTAAGCGGGGGGCCCCCGGGGAGCTGTTTTTT
v_gene: TRBV25-1; d_gene: NA; j_gene: TRBJ1-1; abundance: NA; CDR3aa: CASSEQGEWITEAFF; CDR3nt: TGTGCCAGCAGTGAACAGGGTGAATGGATAACTGAAGCTTTCTTT
v_gene: TRBV13; d_gene: TRBD1; j_gene: TRBJ2-7; abundance: medium-sized; CDR3aa: CASSPKGADYEQYF; CDR3nt: TGTGCCAGCAGCCCTAAGGGGGCGGATTACGAGCAGTACTTC
v_gene: TRBV4-1; d_gene: NA; j_gene: TRBJ2-2; abundance: NA; CDR3aa: CASSQEVGGGELFF; CDR3nt: TGCGCCAGCAGCCAAGAGGTGGGAGGCGGGGAGCTGTTTTTT
v_gene: TRBV9; d_gene: TRBD1; j_gene: TRBJ1-2; abundance: NA; CDR3aa: CASSSQQGWAVYGYTF; CDR3nt: TGTGCCAGCAGCTCACAACAGGGGTGGGCGGTCTATGGCTACACCTTC
v_gene: TRBV2; d_gene: TRBD2; j_gene: TRBJ2-3; abundance: NA; CDR3aa: CASSGLAGSSTDTQYF; CDR3nt: TGTGCCAGCAGTGGACTAGCGGGGTCTAGCACAGATACGCAGTATTTT
v_gene: TRBV6-1; d_gene: NA; j_gene: TRBJ1-2; abundance: NA; CDR3aa: CASSEVPRSGFHGNYGYTF; CDR3nt: TGTGCCAGCAGTGAAGTCCCACGTTCGGGGTTCCACGGCAACTATGGCTACACCTTC
v_gene: TRBV6-4; d_gene: NA; j_gene: TRBJ2-3; abundance: NA; CDR3aa: CASSASQAQDTQYF; CDR3nt: TGTGCCAGCAGTGCCTCACAGGCCCAAGATACGCAGTATTTT
v_gene: TRBV27; d_gene: NA; j_gene: TRBJ2-7; abundance: NA; CDR3aa: CASSFKTGTYEQYF; CDR3nt: TGTGCCAGCAGTTTCAAGACAGGAACCTACGAGCAGTACTTC
v_gene: TRBV5-8; d_gene: TRBD1; j_gene: TRBJ1-5; abundance: NA; CDR3aa: CASSFGTASNQPQHF; CDR3nt: TGTGCCAGCAGCTTCGGGACAGCCAGCAATCAGCCCCAGCATTTT
v_gene: TRBV29-1; d_gene: NA; j_gene: TRBJ2-7; abundance: once; CDR3aa: CSVEAGEQYF; CDR3nt: TGCAGCGTTGAGGCTGGCGAGCAGTACTTC
v_gene: TRBV7-6; d_gene: NA; j_gene: TRBJ1-3; abundance: NA; CDR3aa: CASSLEWGSGNTIYF; CDR3nt: TGTGCCAGCAGCTTAGAGTGGGGGTCTGGAAACACCATATATTTT
v_gene: TRBV14; d_gene: NA; j_gene: TRBJ1-2; abundance: NA; CDR3aa: CASSQEWGGQRGYTF; CDR3nt: TGTGCCAGCAGCCAAGAGTGGGGCGGGCAAAGAGGCTACACCTTC
v_gene: TRBV5-6; d_gene: TRBD1; j_gene: TRBJ2-5; abundance: NA; CDR3aa: CASSQQGAGETQYF; CDR3nt: TGTGCCAGCAGCCAACAGGGGGCAGGAGAGACCCAGTACTTC
v_gene: TRBV5-6; d_gene: NA; j_gene: TRBJ2-7; abundance: NA; CDR3aa: CASSFGIGGSPGEQYF; CDR3nt: TGTGCCAGCAGCTTTGGGATAGGCGGGTCTCCTGGCGAGCAGTACTTC
v_gene: TRBV7-6; d_gene: NA; j_gene: TRBJ1-3; abundance: few; CDR3aa: CARGIGAILGGASGNTIYF; CDR3nt: TGTGCCCGGGGAATAGGAGCGATTCTGGGGGGCGCGTCTGGAAACACCATATATTTT
v_gene: TRBV27; d_gene: NA; j_gene: TRBJ2-7; abundance: NA; CDR3aa: CASSLHPGRTYEQYF; CDR3nt: TGTGCCAGCAGTTTGCATCCGGGAAGAACCTACGAGCAGTACTTC
v_gene: TRBV4-1; d_gene: NA; j_gene: TRBJ1-2; abundance: NA; CDR3aa: CASSHRGADYGYTF; CDR3nt: TGCGCCAGCAGCCACCGGGGGGCCGACTATGGCTACACCTTC
v_gene: TRBV7-9; d_gene: NA; j_gene: TRBJ1-4; abundance: NA; CDR3aa: CASSLRTAYSEKLFF; CDR3nt: TGTGCCAGCAGCCTTCGGACAGCTTACTCTGAAAAACTGTTTTTT
v_gene: TRBV4-1; d_gene: NA; j_gene: TRBJ1-1; abundance: NA; CDR3aa: CASSQSTGNTEAFF; CDR3nt: TGCGCCAGCAGCCAATCGACAGGGAACACTGAAGCTTTCTTT